Presented here are 16 T cell receptor beta chains from one specimen sequenced in a study of T cells in Graves' hyperthyroidism and ophthalmopathy. Using RNA transcripts as the source, TCR beta CDR3 regions were amplified. TCR CDR3 regions were first amplified by RT-PCR with HTBI primers. MiXCR was run by TCRdb on the multiplex PCR reads, yielding one entry per CDR3 protein. Of a few hundred thousand distinct CDR3 sequences listed, roughly 46% were seen once; the top ten hold around 17%. The sequenced sample was peripheral blood or thyroid tissue (not recorded which). The receptor set was obtained from an adult woman with Graves' disease, either hyperthyroidism or ophthalmopathy (not recorded which).

This clonotype was detected ten times or more. The rearrangement joins TRBV20-1 to TRBJ1-5; 9 bases are a match to TRBD1. The CDR3 totals 14 residues. Germline V gives CDR1 DFQATT, CDR2 SNEGSKA (reference sequence). J lost 3 bases, V lost 6 bases, and 6 bases had no gene match. CDR3 sequence (DNA): TGCAGTGCCCGGACAGGGGACAACAATCAGCCCCAGCATTTT. It specifies CSARTGDNNQPQHF.

V gene TRBV7-9 combines with J gene TRBJ2-5; 10 bases line up with TRBD1. V lost 2 bases and J lost 3; bases outside the gene matches: 3. Germline V gene lookup returns CDR1 SEHNR and CDR2 FQNEAQ (reference sequence). The CDR3 has 15 amino acids. The CDR3 spells CASSLRQGAKETQYF. The CDR3 DNA reads as TGTGCCAGCAGCTTACGACAGGGGGCGAAAGAGACCCAGTACTTC.

There are many counts of this clonotype. The J gene is TRBJ2-5, the V gene TRBV12-3 or TRBV12-4; 8 nucleotides agree with TRBD2. Losses at the gene ends were 6 bases for V and 4 bases for J; bases not matched to a gene: 10. The CDR3 consists of 15 residues. The CDR3 region has the DNA TGTGCCAGCAGCTCACACCGGACTAGCCTAGAGACCCAGTACTTC. Translating it yields CASSSHRTSLETQYF.

This clonotype was seen ten or more times. V gene TRBV5-1 combines with J gene TRBJ2-3; 10 nucleotides match TRBD1. Germline V gives CDR1 SGHRS, CDR2 YFSETQ. The junction had 5 bases not matched to a gene; V was cut back by 5 bases and J by 2 bases. This CDR3 is built from 15 residues. The CDR3 is CASRLGQGNTDTQYF. The CDR3 bases are TGCGCCAGCAGACTGGGACAGGGGAACACAGATACGCAGTATTTT. Drawing the rest from reference TRBV5-1 and TRBJ2-3, the complete variable domain is KAGVTQTPRYLIKTRGQQVTLSCSPISGHRSVSWYQQTPGQGLQFLFEYFSETQRNKGNFPGRFSGRQFSNSRSEMNVSTLELGDSALYLCASRLGQGNTDTQYFGPGTRLTVL.

Comment on this clonotype: Possible read error: a much larger clone is one base away. This chain connects TRBV7-8 to TRBJ2-7; 10 bases are shared with TRBD2. CDR1 and CDR2 from the germline V gene are SGHVS and FQNEAQ. The CDR3 extends over 15 amino acids. Trimming removed 5 bases from V and 3 bases from J; junction bases left unmatched: 7. The CDR3 reads CASSDRLAGDYEQYF. CDR3 nucleotides: TGTGCCAGCAGCGATAGGCTAGCGGGAGACTACGAGCAGTACTTC. Variable domain in full (rest from reference TRBV7-8 and TRBJ2-7): GAGVSQSPRYKVAKRGQDVALRCDPISGHVSLFWYQQALGQGPEFLTYFQNEAQLDKSGLPSDRFFAERPEGSVSTLKIQRTQQEDSAVYLCASSDRLAGDYEQYFGPGTRLTVT.

This clonotype was counted ten times or more. V and J are TRBV24-1 and TRBJ1-1; D is undetermined. Per germline, CDR1 KGHDR and CDR2 SFDVKD. The V gene lost 3 bases and the J gene lost 3 bases, with 10 bases spanning the gap. The CDR3 is 14 amino acids. The CDR3 region is CATSDMGWDTEAFF. Written as DNA, the CDR3 is TGTGCCACCAGTGATATGGGTTGGGACACTGAAGCTTTCTTT.

This rearrangement joins TRBV28 to TRBJ1-2, with D possibly matching TRBD1 (5 bases). There are 15 residues in the CDR3. V was clipped by 6 bases and J by 5 bases, with 19 bases between them. Germline-derived CDR1 and CDR2 are MDHEN and SYDVKM. The CDR3 protein is CASSRLTVLGYGYTF. Here the CDR3 DNA reads TGTGCCAGCAGCCGACTGACAGTGTTGGGGTATGGCTACACCTTC.

In its sample, this clonotype was seen a few times. The final CDR3 position lacks the conserved phenylalanine or tryptophan, pointing to a likely read error. No DNA is shown, since the ends of the CDR3 on it are uncertain; the CDR3 is the one TCRdb lists. The chain employs TRBV2 and TRBJ1-4. 8 amino acids form the CDR3, both terminal residues included. Germline loops: CDR1 SNHLY, CDR2 FYNNEI. CDR3 residues: CASSLTSG.

V is TRBV28 and J is TRBJ1-1; D unclear. Trimming shortened V by 0 bases and J by 6 bases, and 8 bases separated the two germline ends. This CDR3 comprises 13 residues. CDR1 is MDHEN, CDR2 SYDVKM, per germline. CDR3 DNA sequence: TGTGCCAGCAGTTTATGGGGGATAGCTGAAGCTTTCTTT. It translates to CASSLWGIAEAFF.

In its sample, this clonotype was seen many times. V is TRBV2 and J is TRBJ1-6; D gene unclear. Between the trimmed V and J ends, which lost 4 bases and 2 bases, there was a span of 15 bases. The germline gives CDR1 SNHLY, CDR2 FYNNEI. The CDR3 length is 17 residues. CDR3 sequence reads: CASSGARPTPYNSPLHF. The DNA for the CDR3 is TGTGCCAGCAGTGGGGCCCGACCCACGCCCTATAATTCACCCCTCCACTTT.

V usage is TRBV7-9 and J usage is TRBJ2-7; no clear D gene. Germline CDR1 SEHNR, CDR2 FQNEAQ (reference sequence). V was trimmed by 5 bases and J by 6 bases, leaving 14 bases between them. This CDR3 has 13 amino acids. DNA for the CDR3: TGTGCCAGCAGCCCCCTCACCTACGGCGAGCAGTACTTC. Encoded protein: CASSPLTYGEQYF.

The chain employs TRBV15 and TRBJ2-4, with D tentatively TRBD1 (6 bases). V was cut by 2 bases and J by 7 bases, with 15 bases left in between. The CDR3 totals 15 residues. CDR1 is LNHNV and CDR2 is YYDKDF in the germline V gene (reference sequence). This CDR3 is CATSRFGQPLNIQYF. The CDR3 DNA follows: TGTGCCACCAGCAGATTTGGACAGCCCTTGAACATTCAGTACTTC.

This clonotype has a handful of counts. The CDR3: CASSGVRVGMNTEAFF. CDR3 coding DNA: TGTGCCAGCAGTGGGGTCAGGGTGGGGATGAACACTGAAGCTTTCTTT. The chain joins TRBV25-1 to TRBJ1-1, with D possibly matching TRBD1 (5 bases). V dropped 4 bases and J dropped 0 bases, with 15 bases sitting between them. The CDR3 runs 16 residues. Germline V CDR1 and CDR2: MGHDK, SYGVNS.

This clonotype was picked up many times. The rearrangement joins TRBV7-3 to TRBJ1-2, with 10 bases lining up with TRBD1. Unmatched junction bases numbered 4, after V lost 5 bases and J lost 4 bases. CDR1 and CDR2 (germline): SGHTA, FQGTGA. CDR3 length equals 14 residues. The CDR3 region is CASSQTGGGYGYTF. The CDR3 nucleotides read TGTGCCAGCAGCCAGACAGGGGGCGGCTATGGCTACACCTTC.

This clonotype has only a few counts. The chain combines TRBV10-3 with TRBJ2-1, with no clear D. The CDR3 is made up of 17 amino acids. Trimming cost V 0 bases and J 9 bases, with 21 bases left between them. Germline values: CDR1 ENHRY, CDR2 SYGVKD. The CDR3: CAISESEELLLVGEQFF. In DNA form, the CDR3 reads TGTGCCATCAGTGAGTCGGAAGAACTCTTGCTAGTGGGTGAGCAGTTCTTC.

This clonotype was seen more than once but under ten times. The CDR3 region is CASSNQGKVEQYF. Here the CDR3 DNA reads TGTGCCAGCAGCAACCAGGGGAAGGTCGAGCAGTACTTC. The J gene is TRBJ2-7, the V gene TRBV7-9; tentative D call: TRBD1 (6 bases). This CDR3 has 13 amino acids. V was clipped by 5 bases and J by 6 bases, with 14 bases between them. CDR1 is SEHNR, CDR2 FQNEAQ, per germline (reference sequence).